This T cell receptor (beta chain) was profiled in a study of tumor-infiltrating lymphocytes in localized non-small cell lung cancer. Libraries were prepared by immunoSEQ multiplex PCR; TCRdb keeps only in-frame clonotypes and omits some of them. The sample shows 13,000 to 15,000 clones, around 68% of them seen only once. The germline V gene encodes CDR1 LNHDA and CDR2 SQIVND (reference sequence). The CDR3 totals 15 residues. V trimming: 1 base; J trimming: 4 bases; junction bases outside the gene matches: 0. V is TRBV19 and J is TRBJ2-2; 10 bases map to TRBD1. The receptor was derived from a human donor with non-small cell lung cancer. The sequenced sample was uninvolved lung tissue not adjacent to the tumor. The CDR3 DNA reads as TGTGCCAGTAGTATAGGGACAGGGGGCACCGGGGAGCTGTTTTTT. Its protein is CASSIGTGGTGELFF. The full variable domain, its missing parts supplied by reference TRBV19 and TRBJ2-2, is DGGITQSPKYLFRKEGQNVTLSCEQNLNHDAMYWYRQDPGQGLRLIYYSQIVNDFQKGDIAEGYSVSREKKESFPLTVTSAQKNPTAFYLCASSIGTGGTGELFFGEGSRLTVL.